The 22 T cell receptor beta chains in this list originate from one sample, sequenced in a study of blood T cell repertoires in COVID-19. TCRdb's table, derived via immunoSEQ multiplex PCR, lists solely in-frame clones and lacks some. The table shows 400,000 or so clones, with more than 70% occurring only once. Material: PBMCs or T cells enriched from blood (not recorded which). The receptor set was obtained from a man aged 40-49 years in a cohort exposed to, infected with or recovered from COVID-19 (not recorded which).

The V and J genes are TRBV3-1 (or the pseudogene TRBV3-2) and TRBJ2-2; the D gene is possibly TRBD1 (6 bases). Trimming removed 1 base at V and 6 bases at J, with 12 bases between. The CDR3 consists of 15 residues. The germline gives CDR1 LGHDT, CDR2 YNNKEL (reference sequence). The CDR3 DNA reads as TGTGCCAGCAGCCAAGGGGGGCCTAGGCCCGGGGAGCTGTTTTTT. Translated: CASSQGGPRPGELFF.

The chain recombines TRBV6-1 with TRBJ2-5; 14 nucleotides align to TRBD2. The J segment lost 4 bases and the V segment lost 4 bases, leaving 5 bases of the junction unmatched. The length of the CDR3 is 16 residues. The germline CDR1 and CDR2 sequences are MNHNS and SASEGT. CDR3 coding DNA: TGTGCCAGCAGTGGGTCGACTAGCGGGAGGGTAGAGACCCAGTACTTC. Its protein is CASSGSTSGRVETQYF.

The chain employs TRBV18 and TRBJ1-2; 7 bases line up with TRBD1. Germline trimming cut 3 bases from V and 5 bases from J; bases unmatched to any gene: 6. Germline values: CDR1 KGHSH, CDR2 LQKENI. CDR3 length equals 14 residues. The CDR3 loop reads CASSPAGQSYGYTF. In DNA, the CDR3 is TGTGCCAGCTCACCCGCGGGACAGAGTTATGGCTACACCTTC.

The rearrangement uses TRBV11-2 and TRBJ2-5; 8 bases agree with TRBD2. The CDR3 has 15 amino acids. Per germline, CDR1 SGHAT and CDR2 FQNNGV. The J segment lost 4 bases and the V segment lost 0 bases, leaving 4 bases of the junction unmatched. Here the CDR3 DNA reads TGTGCCAGCAGCTTAGACCGGCTAGCGGGAGAGACCCAGTACTTC. Residues: CASSLDRLAGETQYF.

The V and J genes are TRBV28 and TRBJ2-1, with TRBD2 matching 7 bases. This CDR3 is built from 14 residues. V shed 7 bases, J shed 2 bases, and the junction held 5 bases outside the gene matches. The germline V gene encodes CDR1 MDHEN and CDR2 SYDVKM. The CDR3 region has the DNA TGTGCCAGCAAAAGAGCGGGAACCTACAATGAGCAGTTCTTC. This codes for CASKRAGTYNEQFF.

The V call is TRBV7-3, the J call TRBJ2-4; a possible D gene is TRBD2 (6 bases). The CDR3 has 14 residues. V lost 4 bases and J 4 bases, leaving 11 bases between the germline ends. Per the germline V gene, CDR1 is SGHTA and CDR2 is FQGTGA. The CDR3 spells CASSSGEPKNIQYF. The CDR3 DNA follows: TGTGCCAGCAGCTCGGGGGAGCCAAAAAACATTCAGTACTTC. The whole variable domain, remainder taken from reference TRBV7-3 and TRBJ2-4, is GAGVSQTPSNKVTEKGKYVELRCDPISGHTALYWYRQSLGQGPEFLIYFQGTGAADDSGLPNDRFFAVRPEGSVSTLKIQRTERGDSAVYLCASSSGEPKNIQYFGAGTRLSVL.

This clone was seen only a few times. The chain uses TRBV30 and TRBJ1-1, with unresolved D. The germline V gene has CDR1 GTSNPN and CDR2 SVGIG (reference sequence). The CDR3 has 11 residues. V lost 4 bases to trimming and J lost 3 bases, with 6 bases between them. The CDR3 DNA sequence: TGTGCCTGGACAGAGGACACTGAAGCTTTCTTT. This gives the protein CAWTEDTEAFF.

The J gene is TRBJ2-3, the V gene TRBV29-1; 9 nucleotides agree with TRBD2. J lost 5 bases, V lost 7 bases, and 13 bases had no gene match. CDR1 and CDR2 from the germline V gene are SQVTM and ANQGSEA. The CDR3 has 15 amino acids. The CDR3 is CSGRAGGRAIDTQYF. The DNA of the CDR3 is TGCAGCGGTAGAGCGGGAGGAAGGGCAATAGATACGCAGTATTTT.

The rearrangement links TRBV11-2 to TRBJ1-1; 11 bases are a match to TRBD1. The CDR3 runs 16 residues. Germline CDR1 SGHAT, CDR2 FQNNGV. V gave up 5 bases and J gave up 5 bases; unmatched junction bases: 10. The DNA of the CDR3 is TGTGCCAGCAGCACCCGGACAGGGGGCGGAAGGACTGAAGCTTTCTTT. Translation gives CASSTRTGGGRTEAFF. The whole variable domain, remainder taken from reference TRBV11-2 and TRBJ1-1, is EAGVAQSPRYKIIEKRQSVAFWCNPISGHATLYWYQQILGQGPKLLIQFQNNGVVDDSQLPKDRFSAERLKGVDSTLKIQPAKLEDSAVYLCASSTRTGGGRTEAFFGQGTRLTVV.

This chain joins TRBV5-5 and TRBJ1-5; D is possibly TRBD1 (5 bases). This CDR3 contains 14 residues. V dropped 0 bases and J dropped 3 bases, with 7 bases sitting between them. Per germline, CDR1 SGHKS and CDR2 YYEKEE (reference sequence). For the CDR3, the DNA is TGTGCCAGCAGCTTGGTGGACACCAATCAGCCCCAGCATTTT. The encoded protein is CASSLVDTNQPQHF.

The V gene is TRBV18, the J gene TRBJ2-2; TRBD1 aligns across 8 bases. This CDR3 is 16 amino acids long. With V trimmed by 3 bases and J by 1 base, 4 bases remained unmatched. CDR1 KGHSH and CDR2 LQKENI come from the germline V gene. The CDR3 nucleotides are TGTGCCAGCTCACCTACGGGGACAGGGAACACCGGGGAGCTGTTTTTT. Translated, it gives CASSPTGTGNTGELFF.

The J gene is TRBJ2-2, the V gene TRBV18; perhaps TRBD2 as D (5 bases). V lost 0 bases, J lost 4 bases, and 6 bases lay in between. The germline gives CDR1 KGHSH, CDR2 LQKENI. The CDR3 covers 14 residues. As DNA, the CDR3 is TGTGCCAGCTCACCACCAAGCGGCACCGGGGAGCTGTTTTTT. This encodes CASSPPSGTGELFF.

This chain uses TRBV18 with TRBJ2-3; 8 bases agree with TRBD2. Germline trimming cut 3 bases from V and 2 bases from J; bases unmatched to any gene: 7. From germline, CDR1 is KGHSH and CDR2 LQKENI. The CDR3 covers 16 residues. In DNA form, the CDR3 reads TGTGCCAGCTCACCTCGAGCGGGAGAGAACACAGATACGCAGTATTTT. This gives the protein CASSPRAGENTDTQYF.

This chain joins TRBV30 and TRBJ1-5, with D tentatively TRBD1 (5 bases). There are 15 residues in the CDR3. CDR1 and CDR2 (germline): GTSNPN, SVGIG (reference sequence). Trimming cost V 4 bases and J 3 bases, with 16 bases left between them. In DNA, the CDR3 is TGTGCCTGGAATCAGGGAGGAAGGGACAATCAGCCCCAGCATTTT. This codes for CAWNQGGRDNQPQHF.

The chain couples TRBV5-1 to TRBJ1-1; a weak D match, TRBD1 (6 bases). The CDR3 sequence is 13 residues long. Germline assignment: CDR1 SGHRS and CDR2 YFSETQ. V lost 2 bases, J lost 4 bases, and 9 bases lay in between. CDR3 protein: CASSFIQGTEAFF. In DNA form, the CDR3 reads TGCGCCAGCAGCTTCATACAGGGCACTGAAGCTTTCTTT.

V usage is TRBV7-9 and J usage is TRBJ2-1; 7 bases line up with TRBD2. CDR3 size: 16 residues. Germline V lookup: CDR1 SEHNR, CDR2 FQNEAQ (reference sequence). J lost 8 bases, V lost 10 bases, and 20 bases had no gene match. The CDR3 nucleotides read TGTGCCACACCGCGTGTGGTAGCGGGCCCATGGGATGAGCAGTTCTTC. The encoded protein is CATPRVVAGPWDEQFF.

The gene calls are TRBV10-2 and TRBJ2-1, with 9 bases that match TRBD1. The CDR3 sequence is 13 residues long. Germline CDR1 and CDR2: WSHSY and SAAADI. V was clipped by 9 bases and J by 8 bases; unmatched bases: 8. CDR3 region: CASRDRVRDEQFF. The CDR3 bases are TGCGCCAGTCGGGACAGGGTGAGGGATGAGCAGTTCTTC.

The V gene is TRBV6-1, the J gene TRBJ2-7; TRBD1 might be the D (6 bases). This CDR3 contains 13 residues. Germline loops: CDR1 MNHNS, CDR2 SASEGT. V lost 3 bases, J lost 5 bases, and 11 bases lay in between. CDR3 DNA sequence: TGTGCCAGCAGTGACAGGGGAGAGGACGAGCAGTACTTC. Protein: CASSDRGEDEQYF.

The CDR3 loop reads CASSSETGTGRSEQYF. In DNA form, the CDR3 reads TGTGCCAGCAGCTCCGAAACCGGGACAGGGAGAAGCGAGCAGTACTTC. The V gene is TRBV7-9, the J gene TRBJ2-7, with TRBD1 matching over 9 bases. The V gene's germline CDR1 is SEHNR and CDR2 FQNEAQ (reference sequence). The trim removed 4 bases at V and 6 bases at J, leaving 13 bases unmatched. This CDR3 is 16 amino acids long.

The chain combines TRBV9 with TRBJ1-1, with TRBD1 identical over 7 bases. Germline V gene sequence: CDR1 SGDLS, CDR2 YYNGEE. CDR3 length equals 11 residues. With V trimmed by 4 bases and J by 7 bases, 1 base remained unmatched. CDR3 nucleotide sequence: TGTGCCAGCAGCAGGGGGCGTGAAGCTTTCTTT. It translates to CASSRGREAFF. The variable domain in full, completed from reference TRBV9 and TRBJ1-1, reads DSGVTQTPKHLITATGQRVTLRCSPRSGDLSVYWYQQSLDQGLQFLIQYYNGEERAKGNILERFSAQQFPDLHSELNLSSLELGDSALYFCASSRGREAFFGQGTRLTVV.

The V call is TRBV7-6, the J call TRBJ2-7, with 12 bases identical to TRBD2. V trimming: 5 bases; J trimming: 3 bases; junction bases outside the gene matches: 8. This CDR3 has 16 residues. Germline CDR1 reads SGHVS; CDR2 reads FNYEAQ. The DNA for the CDR3 is TGTGCCAGCAGCACGACTAGCGGGGGTTCCGGCTACGAGCAGTACTTC. Its translation is CASSTTSGGSGYEQYF.

The chain combines TRBV9 with TRBJ1-6, with 10 bases lining up with TRBD1. J gave up 9 bases and V 4 bases, and 19 bases lay outside the gene matches. CDR1 and CDR2 (germline): SGDLS, YYNGEE. This CDR3 spans 19 amino acids. The CDR3 DNA reads as TGTGCCAGCAGCTCCCAAACCCCGGGACAGGGGTCGGATAGTTCACCCCTCCACTTT. Amino acid sequence: CASSSQTPGQGSDSSPLHF.